Listed here is a single TCR beta chain. The data originate from a study of blood T cell repertoires in COVID-19. As for the study in general: Samples taken during acute and convalescent COVID-19 were collected in the United States, Italy and Spain.

The repertoire was sequenced with immunoSEQ multiplex PCR; TCRdb's copy has only in-frame clones and lacks some. The table lists approximately 38,000 clones, 80% to 90% of them singletons. The trim removed 3 bases at V and 1 base at J, leaving 0 bases unmatched. Germline CDR1 is MNHEY and CDR2 is SMNVEV (reference sequence). The CDR3 is made up of 13 amino acids. The sequenced sample was peripheral blood. The J gene is TRBJ2-7, the V gene TRBV27; TRBD2 aligns across 7 bases. The source is a man in his thirties or forties with active or convalescent COVID-19. CDR3 bases: TGTGCCAGCAGTTTGGGGGGGTCCTACGAGCAGTACTTC. It translates to CASSLGGSYEQYF.